Following are 10 T cell receptor beta chains from one sample sequenced in a study of shared T cell receptors in the human thymus. The assay was immunoSEQ multiplex PCR, and TCRdb's table has in-frame clones only and misses some. Of roughly 700,000 clones listed, 88% are singletons. The sample also formed part of further work on human thymus T cells.

Specimen: thymocytes. Receptor source: a boy less than two years old with a congenital heart defect.

The genes are TRBV11-2 and TRBJ2-7, with 7 bases lining up with TRBD2. V was pared by 4 bases and J by 2 bases, with 8 bases of the junction left unmatched. This CDR3 region has 15 residues. Germline CDR1 reads SGHAT; CDR2 reads FQNNGV. CDR3 nucleotides: TGTGCCAGCAGCTCCACCCTAGCGGCTACCTACGAGCAGTACTTC. It codes for CASSSTLAATYEQYF.

This clone was found once. This sequence joins TRBV11-3 and TRBJ2-7; a weak D match, TRBD2 (6 bases). The V end was cut by 3 bases, the J end by 5 bases, with 20 bases between. CDR3 size: 16 residues. Germline assignment: CDR1 SGHNT and CDR2 YENEEA. The CDR3 DNA is TGTGCCAGCAGCTTTTCCCAAACGGGAGAGTCGGACGAGCAGTACTTC. Protein product: CASSFSQTGESDEQYF.

The V call is TRBV14, the J call TRBJ2-7; 9 nucleotides agree with TRBD2. Germline assignment: CDR1 SGHDN and CDR2 FVKESK. Trimming cost V 7 bases and J 3 bases; bases outside gene matches: 7. This CDR3 is built from 14 residues. The CDR3 nucleotides read TGTGCCAGCAAGCGTTCTAGCGGGAACTACGAGCAGTACTTC. It yields the protein CASKRSSGNYEQYF.

The genes are TRBV6-1 and TRBJ1-2, with 9 positions matching TRBD1. The CDR3 spans 15 residues. V shed 10 bases, J shed 3 bases, and the junction held 12 bases outside the gene matches. From germline, CDR1 is MNHNS and CDR2 SASEGT. CDR3 protein: CANVPGQGADYGYTF. The CDR3 region has the DNA TGTGCCAACGTCCCGGGACAGGGTGCGGACTATGGCTACACCTTC.

This rearrangement joins TRBV29-1 to TRBJ2-3; tentative D call: TRBD1 (6 bases). V was cut by 4 bases and J by 2 bases, with 10 bases left in between. The germline gives CDR1 SQVTM, CDR2 ANQGSEA. CDR3 length: 13 residues. CDR3 region: CSVGQEVTDTQYF. The CDR3 coding sequence is TGCAGCGTTGGACAGGAGGTCACAGATACGCAGTATTTT.

The rearrangement links TRBV27 to TRBJ2-7; TRBD2 matches at 14 bases. Per the germline V gene, CDR1 is MNHEY and CDR2 is SMNVEV (reference sequence). J was trimmed by 2 bases and V by 3 bases; bases with no gene match: 18. The CDR3 spans 21 residues. In DNA form, the CDR3 reads TGTGCCAGCAGTTTGGCACTCGGAAGACTAGCGGGAGGGCGCGAGACCTACGAGCAGTACTTC. This sequence encodes CASSLALGRLAGGRETYEQYF.

This clone was seen a few times. V usage is TRBV28 and J usage is TRBJ2-5; no reliable D call. This CDR3 region has 14 residues. The V end lost 6 bases, the J end lost 2 bases, and 13 bases lay between the germline ends. The germline V gene encodes CDR1 MDHEN and CDR2 SYDVKM. The CDR3 spells CASSPPHLQETQYF. DNA of the CDR3: TGTGCCAGCAGCCCCCCGCACTTACAAGAGACCCAGTACTTC.

V and J are TRBV5-1 and TRBJ2-3; 8 nucleotides align to TRBD1. J gave up 2 bases and V 3 bases, and 11 bases lay outside the gene matches. CDR3 length equals 17 residues. Germline V lookup: CDR1 SGHRS, CDR2 YFSETQ. CDR3 coding DNA: TGCGCCAGCAGCTGGGGGGACAGGATCTTCATCACAGATACGCAGTATTTT. It codes for CASSWGDRIFITDTQYF.

J is TRBJ2-1 and V is TRBV9; 13 bases map to TRBD2. V dropped 3 bases and J dropped 4; count of bases not matched to a gene: 10. Germline V gene lookup returns CDR1 SGDLS and CDR2 YYNGEE. The CDR3 contains 18 residues. CDR3 sequence reads: CASSAGTSGKRGYNEQFF. DNA for the CDR3: TGTGCCAGCAGCGCCGGGACTAGCGGGAAAAGGGGTTACAATGAGCAGTTCTTC.

The rearrangement links TRBV5-1 to TRBJ2-7; no clear D. V was trimmed by 1 base and J by 7 bases, leaving 12 bases between them. The CDR3 is 13 residues long. Germline loops: CDR1 SGHRS, CDR2 YFSETQ. In DNA form, the CDR3 reads TGCGCCAGCAGCTTGAACACCGTCGGGGAGCAGTACTTC. It specifies CASSLNTVGEQYF.